These T cell receptor beta chains were read from a single sample in a study of identical twins. Via MiXCR, TCRdb re-called the 5' RACE reads, giving one row per CDR3 protein. The sample holds a few hundred thousand distinct CDR3 sequences, approximately 25% seen once. Separately, the same data were catalogued under a study of T cells expressing NK-cell markers.

The specimen sequenced was CD4+ T cells sorted from blood. Receptors were obtained from a woman aged 18-35 years in good health. Both conserved end residues are part of each CDR3. Each record gives: D gene, J gene, V gene, CDR3 protein. D genes are given only for firm matches.

d_call: TRBD1
j_call: TRBJ2-1
v_call: TRBV7-9
cdr3_aa: CASSLQGQSYNEQFF

d_call: TRBD1
j_call: TRBJ1-5
v_call: TRBV28
cdr3_aa: CASSPGTGGWSQPQHF

d_call: -
j_call: TRBJ1-2
v_call: TRBV7-9
cdr3_aa: CASSPDSVYGYTF

d_call: -
j_call: TRBJ2-3
v_call: TRBV5-1
cdr3_aa: CASSRSLVDTQYF

d_call: -
j_call: TRBJ2-7
v_call: TRBV20-1
cdr3_aa: CSARENRVSYEQYF

d_call: TRBD1
j_call: TRBJ2-3
v_call: TRBV5-1
cdr3_aa: CASSLTERTGLSDTQYF

d_call: -
j_call: TRBJ2-3
v_call: TRBV7-2
cdr3_aa: CASSKGGGASHTQYF

d_call: TRBD1
j_call: TRBJ2-1
v_call: TRBV6-1
cdr3_aa: CASSPMPGQGSHNEQFF

d_call: -
j_call: TRBJ2-3
v_call: TRBV12-3/TRBV12-4
cdr3_aa: CASTGKDTQYF

d_call: TRBD1
j_call: TRBJ1-5
v_call: TRBV25-1
cdr3_aa: CASSASTGDGNQPQHF

d_call: TRBD2
j_call: TRBJ2-7
v_call: TRBV5-1
cdr3_aa: CASSPTSGESYEQYF

d_call: TRBD2
j_call: TRBJ2-1
v_call: TRBV7-2
cdr3_aa: CASRRPSGGYNEQFF

d_call: TRBD2
j_call: TRBJ2-7
v_call: TRBV11-2
cdr3_aa: CASSSRLLAGRATYEQYF

d_call: -
j_call: TRBJ2-5
v_call: TRBV15
cdr3_aa: CATSSSKGFRETQYF

d_call: -
j_call: TRBJ2-1
v_call: TRBV2
cdr3_aa: CASHGVDEQFF

d_call: -
j_call: TRBJ2-7
v_call: TRBV12-5
cdr3_aa: CASGFRFFYEQYF

d_call: -
j_call: TRBJ2-1
v_call: TRBV5-5
cdr3_aa: CASSRTRSEQFF

d_call: TRBD2
j_call: TRBJ2-7
v_call: TRBV20-1
cdr3_aa: CSANPASGRSEQYF

d_call: -
j_call: TRBJ1-5
v_call: TRBV6-1
cdr3_aa: CASSQGREQPQHF

d_call: TRBD1
j_call: TRBJ2-1
v_call: TRBV6-1
cdr3_aa: CASSRDRDFNEQFF

d_call: -
j_call: TRBJ2-7
v_call: TRBV5-1
cdr3_aa: CASSRRTVTYEQYF

d_call: -
j_call: TRBJ2-1
v_call: TRBV3-1
cdr3_aa: CASSQGVSYNEQFF

d_call: -
j_call: TRBJ2-5
v_call: TRBV7-2
cdr3_aa: CASSLERGTQYF